This T cell receptor beta chain derives from a study of blood T cell repertoires in COVID-19. Overall study: The analysed material was cDNA or gDNA that came from T cells, B-cell-depleted T cells, or PBMCs.

Some clones are missing from TCRdb's copy, which holds only in-frame ones; the method was immunoSEQ multiplex PCR. In the table there are approximately 390,000 clones, roughly 89% of which are singletons. The clonotype originates from a woman between 45 and 65 years old who had recovered from COVID-19. Sequencing was done on a sample of PBMCs or T cells enriched from blood (not recorded which).

CDR3 residues: CSFDRGKGEQYF. The CDR3 DNA sequence: TGCAGCTTCGACAGGGGGAAAGGGGAGCAGTACTTC. The chain has TRBV29-1 and TRBJ2-7; 9 bases map to TRBD1. Germline CDR1 and CDR2: SQVTM and ANQGSEA. This CDR3 spans 12 amino acids. V lost 8 bases to trimming and J lost 7 bases; unmatched junction nucleotides: 9.